The T cell receptor beta chain under discussion was sequenced for a study of OX40 agonist ivuxolimab in advanced cancers. Study overall: Patients received the agonistic anti-OX40 (CD134) antibody ivuxolimab.

Repertoires were generated with immunoSEQ multiplex PCR, while TCRdb's copy carries only in-frame clones and drops some. The table records about 94,000 clones, 88% of them present only once. The CDR3 has 15 residues. CDR1 and CDR2 (germline): MNHEY, SVGAGI. V lost 8 bases, J lost 1 base, and 16 bases lay in between. This chain connects TRBV6-5 to TRBJ2-3; D perhaps matches TRBD2 (6 bases). Sample: CD4+ or CD8+ T cells sorted from blood, taken in a trial of the OX40 agonist ivuxolimab. The source is an adult with an advanced solid tumor such as melanoma, head and neck, liver or kidney cancer. CDR3 residues: CASPPGERGTDTQYF. The CDR3 DNA follows: TGTGCCAGCCCCCCGGGGGAGAGGGGCACAGATACGCAGTATTTT.